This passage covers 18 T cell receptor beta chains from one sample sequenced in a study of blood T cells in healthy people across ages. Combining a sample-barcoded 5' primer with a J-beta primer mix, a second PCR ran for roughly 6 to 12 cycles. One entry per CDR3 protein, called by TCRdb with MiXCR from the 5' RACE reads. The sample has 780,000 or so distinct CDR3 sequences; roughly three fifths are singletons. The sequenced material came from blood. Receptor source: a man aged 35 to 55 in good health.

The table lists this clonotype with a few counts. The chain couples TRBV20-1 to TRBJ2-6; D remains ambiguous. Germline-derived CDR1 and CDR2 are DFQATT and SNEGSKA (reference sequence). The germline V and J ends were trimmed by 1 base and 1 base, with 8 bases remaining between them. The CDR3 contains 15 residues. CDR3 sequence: CSARVGPSGANVLTF. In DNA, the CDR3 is TGCAGTGCTAGAGTAGGGCCTTCTGGGGCCAACGTCCTGACTTTC.

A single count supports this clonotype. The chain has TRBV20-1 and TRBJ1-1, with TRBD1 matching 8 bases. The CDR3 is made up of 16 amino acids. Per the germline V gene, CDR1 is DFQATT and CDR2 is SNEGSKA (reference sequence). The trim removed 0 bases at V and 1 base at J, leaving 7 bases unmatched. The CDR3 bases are TGCAGTGCTAGAGATGTCAGACAGGGGACGAACACTGAAGCTTTCTTT. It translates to CSARDVRQGTNTEAFF.

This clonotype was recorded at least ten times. Written as DNA, the CDR3 is TGTGCCAGCAGTGCGATGGGGGCGAACCCCGGGGAGACCCAGTACTTC. It codes for CASSAMGANPGETQYF. The rearrangement uses TRBV6-1 and TRBJ2-5, with D maybe TRBD1 (6 bases). This CDR3 has 16 amino acids. Looked up from germline, CDR1 is MNHNS and CDR2 is SASEGT. V lost 4 bases and J 5 bases, leaving 20 bases between the germline ends.

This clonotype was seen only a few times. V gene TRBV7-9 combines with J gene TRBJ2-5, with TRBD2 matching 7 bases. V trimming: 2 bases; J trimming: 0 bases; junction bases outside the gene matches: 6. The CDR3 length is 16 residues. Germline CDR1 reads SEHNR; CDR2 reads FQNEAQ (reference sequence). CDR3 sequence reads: CASSLNEAGYQETQYF. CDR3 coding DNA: TGTGCCAGCAGCTTAAACGAAGCGGGGTACCAAGAGACCCAGTACTTC.

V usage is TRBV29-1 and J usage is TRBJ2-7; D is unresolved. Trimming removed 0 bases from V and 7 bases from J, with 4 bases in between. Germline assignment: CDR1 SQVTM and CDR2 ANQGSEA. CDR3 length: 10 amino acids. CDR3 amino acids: CSVEDTEQYF. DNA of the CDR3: TGCAGCGTTGAAGACACGGAGCAGTACTTC.

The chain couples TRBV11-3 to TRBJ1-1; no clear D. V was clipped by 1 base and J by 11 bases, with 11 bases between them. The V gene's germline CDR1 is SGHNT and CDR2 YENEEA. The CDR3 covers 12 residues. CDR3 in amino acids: CASSLGASTAFF. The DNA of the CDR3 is TGTGCCAGCAGCTTAGGGGCGAGTACGGCTTTCTTT.

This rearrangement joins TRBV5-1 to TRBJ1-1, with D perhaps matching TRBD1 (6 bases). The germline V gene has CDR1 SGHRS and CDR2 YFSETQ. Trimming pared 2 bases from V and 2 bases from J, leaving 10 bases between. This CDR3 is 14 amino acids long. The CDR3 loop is CASSFGTPNTEAFF. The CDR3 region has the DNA TGCGCCAGCAGCTTCGGGACACCTAACACTGAAGCTTTCTTT.

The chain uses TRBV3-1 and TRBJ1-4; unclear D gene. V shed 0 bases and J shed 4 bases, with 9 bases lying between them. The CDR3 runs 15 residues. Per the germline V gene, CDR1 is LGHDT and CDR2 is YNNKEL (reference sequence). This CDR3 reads CASSQEGLNNEKLFF. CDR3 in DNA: TGTGCCAGCAGCCAAGAGGGCCTTAATAATGAAAAACTGTTTTTT.

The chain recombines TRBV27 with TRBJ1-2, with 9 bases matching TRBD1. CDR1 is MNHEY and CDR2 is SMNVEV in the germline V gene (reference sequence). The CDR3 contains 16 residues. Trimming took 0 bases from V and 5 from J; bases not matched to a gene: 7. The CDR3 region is CASSLSAWTGEYGYTF. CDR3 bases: TGTGCCAGCAGTTTATCGGCCTGGACAGGGGAATATGGCTACACCTTC.

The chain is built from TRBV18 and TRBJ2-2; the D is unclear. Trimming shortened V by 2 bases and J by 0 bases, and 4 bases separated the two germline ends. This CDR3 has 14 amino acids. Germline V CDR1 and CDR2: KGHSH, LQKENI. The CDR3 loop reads CASSPGANTGELFF. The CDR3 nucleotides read TGTGCCAGCTCACCAGGAGCGAACACCGGGGAGCTGTTTTTT.

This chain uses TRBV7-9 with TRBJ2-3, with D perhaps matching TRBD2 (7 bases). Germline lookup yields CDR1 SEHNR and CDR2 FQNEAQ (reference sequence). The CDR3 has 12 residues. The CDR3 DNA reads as TGTGTCTCGGGGGGCAGAGGAGATACGCAGTATTTT. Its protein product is CVSGGRGDTQYF.

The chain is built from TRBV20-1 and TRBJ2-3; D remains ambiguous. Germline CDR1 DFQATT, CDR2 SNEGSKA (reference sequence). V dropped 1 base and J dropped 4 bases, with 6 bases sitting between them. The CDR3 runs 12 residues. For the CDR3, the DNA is TGCAGTGCTAGAGGAGTGGCAGATACGCAGTATTTT. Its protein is CSARGVADTQYF.

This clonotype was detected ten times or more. The CDR3 region is CASSRGTSGVYEQYF. In nucleotides, the CDR3 is TGTGCCAGCAGCCGTGGGACTAGCGGAGTCTACGAGCAGTACTTC. This chain joins TRBV12-3 or TRBV12-4 and TRBJ2-7; 11 positions match TRBD2. The CDR3 totals 15 residues. V gave up 6 bases and J gave up 3 bases; unmatched junction bases: 7.

CDR3 amino acids: CASSQDFGRSYEQYF. For the CDR3, the DNA is TGTGCCAGCAGCCAAGATTTCGGCCGATCCTACGAGCAGTACTTC. The chain links TRBV14 to TRBJ2-7, with no clear D. Germline CDR1 SGHDN, CDR2 FVKESK. V dropped 0 bases and J dropped 1 base, with 10 bases sitting between them. CDR3 length: 15 residues.

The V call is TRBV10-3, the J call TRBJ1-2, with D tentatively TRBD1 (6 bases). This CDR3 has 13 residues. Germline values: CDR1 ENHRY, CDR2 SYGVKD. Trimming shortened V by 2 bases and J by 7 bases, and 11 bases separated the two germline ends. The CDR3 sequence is CAISEAAGAGYTF. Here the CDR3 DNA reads TGTGCCATCAGTGAGGCGGCAGGGGCTGGCTACACCTTC.

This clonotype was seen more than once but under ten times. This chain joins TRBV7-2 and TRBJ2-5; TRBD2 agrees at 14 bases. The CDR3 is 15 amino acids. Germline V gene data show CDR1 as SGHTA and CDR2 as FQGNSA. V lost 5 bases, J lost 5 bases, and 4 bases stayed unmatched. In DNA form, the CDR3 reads TGTGCCAGCAGCGGGACTAGCGGGGGTAGGGAGACCCAGTACTTC. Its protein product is CASSGTSGGRETQYF.

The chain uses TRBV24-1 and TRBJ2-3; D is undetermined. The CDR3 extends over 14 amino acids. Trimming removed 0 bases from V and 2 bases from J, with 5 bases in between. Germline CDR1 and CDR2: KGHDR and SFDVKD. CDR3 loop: CATSDLLSTDTQYF. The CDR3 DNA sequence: TGTGCCACCAGTGATTTGCTTTCCACAGATACGCAGTATTTT.

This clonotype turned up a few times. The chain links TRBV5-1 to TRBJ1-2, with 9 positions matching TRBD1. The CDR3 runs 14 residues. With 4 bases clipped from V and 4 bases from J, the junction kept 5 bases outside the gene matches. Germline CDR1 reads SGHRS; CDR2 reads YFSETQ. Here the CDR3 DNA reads TGCGCCAGCAGCCCGGGACAGGGAACCTATGGCTACACCTTC. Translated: CASSPGQGTYGYTF.